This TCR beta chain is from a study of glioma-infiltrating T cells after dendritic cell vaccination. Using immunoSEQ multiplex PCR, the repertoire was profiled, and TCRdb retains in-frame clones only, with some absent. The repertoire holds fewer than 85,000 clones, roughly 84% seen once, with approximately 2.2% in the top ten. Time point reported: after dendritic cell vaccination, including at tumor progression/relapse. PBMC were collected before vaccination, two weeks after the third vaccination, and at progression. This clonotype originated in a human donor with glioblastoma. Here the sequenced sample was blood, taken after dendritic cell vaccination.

The DNA of the CDR3 is TGTGCCAGCAGACACGGACAGGGGGGAGGTGAAGCTTTCTTT. It encodes CASRHGQGGGEAFF. V gene TRBV6-5 combines with J gene TRBJ1-1; 10 nucleotides line up with TRBD1. Germline V gives CDR1 MNHEY, CDR2 SVGAGI. This CDR3 comprises 14 residues. Trimming removed 6 bases from V and 7 bases from J; junction bases left unmatched: 8.